One sample yielded the 21 T cell receptor beta chains listed below, sequenced in a study of blood T cell repertoires in COVID-19. Produced via immunoSEQ multiplex PCR; TCRdb's table is partial and in-frame only. The table has 250,000 or so clones, 70% to 90% seen once. Sequencing was performed on PBMCs or T cells enriched from blood (not recorded which). The receptors here all came from a woman between 45 and 65 years old who had recovered from COVID-19.

This clone has just one count. The V and J genes are TRBV27 and TRBJ1-4, with 7 bases matching TRBD1. Trimming removed 5 bases from V and 2 bases from J; junction bases left unmatched: 5. CDR1 is MNHEY, CDR2 SMNVEV, per germline (reference sequence). There are 15 residues in the CDR3. The CDR3 sequence is CASSPRQGTNEKLFF. DNA of the CDR3: TGTGCCAGCAGTCCGAGACAGGGTACTAATGAAAAACTGTTTTTT.

A single count supports this clone. V gene TRBV12-5 combines with J gene TRBJ2-3, with a tentative D call TRBD1 (6 bases). Trimming removed 3 bases from V and 0 bases from J, with 10 bases in between. The germline V gene encodes CDR1 LGHNT and CDR2 FRNRAP. The CDR3 has 15 residues. CDR3 sequence reads: CASGLQGSSTDTQYF. CDR3 DNA: TGTGCTAGTGGTTTACAGGGTTCTAGCACAGATACGCAGTATTTT.

The CDR3 DNA reads as TGTGCCAGCAGTCCGGCCGGGAGCGGTAACACCGGGGAGCTGTTTTTT. It specifies CASSPAGSGNTGELFF. The V call is TRBV27, the J call TRBJ2-2, with a tentative D call TRBD2 (6 bases). Looked up from germline, CDR1 is MNHEY and CDR2 is SMNVEV (reference sequence). V was trimmed by 5 bases and J by 2 bases, leaving 15 bases between them. CDR3 size: 16 residues.

CDR3 in amino acids: CASSPGQESGYEQYF. The CDR3 DNA reads as TGTGCCAGCAGTCCCGGACAGGAATCCGGCTACGAGCAGTACTTC. The gene calls are TRBV28 and TRBJ2-7; 7 bases fit TRBD1. The CDR3 has 15 residues. The germline gives CDR1 MDHEN, CDR2 SYDVKM. J was trimmed by 3 bases and V by 5 bases; bases with no gene match: 10.

With regard to this clone: The sample has other DNA sequences that encode this CDR3 too. The chain joins TRBV9 to TRBJ2-7; D is ambiguous. Per the germline V gene, CDR1 is SGDLS and CDR2 is YYNGEE. Trimming cost V 0 bases and J 6 bases, with 7 bases left between them. This CDR3 region has 12 residues. CDR3 in DNA: TGTGCCAGCAGCGTAGTCGGCGGCGAGCAGTACTTC. Translation gives CASSVVGGEQYF.

This sequence joins TRBV2 and TRBJ2-2; D remains unclear. With 4 bases removed from V and 5 bases from J, the gap between germline ends came to 2 bases. The CDR3 spans 11 residues. The germline CDR1 and CDR2 sequences are SNHLY and FYNNEI. The CDR3 spells CASSATGELFF. CDR3 DNA sequence: TGTGCCAGCAGTGCAACCGGGGAGCTGTTTTTT.

The rearrangement joins TRBV12-3 or TRBV12-4 to TRBJ1-1; the D gene is possibly TRBD1 (6 bases). The CDR3 length is 13 residues. Trimming cost V 3 bases and J 11 bases, with 16 bases left between them. CDR3: CASSFKSGTYAFF. The CDR3 bases are TGTGCCAGCAGTTTTAAGTCGGGGACATATGCTTTCTTT.

The chain has TRBV5-5 and TRBJ1-4; 7 nucleotides line up with TRBD1. The J segment lost 2 bases and the V segment lost 0 bases, leaving 13 bases of the junction unmatched. Germline lookup yields CDR1 SGHKS and CDR2 YYEKEE (reference sequence). CDR3 length equals 19 residues. The CDR3 is CASSLGGRTGDGTNEKLFF. As DNA, the CDR3 is TGTGCCAGCAGCTTGGGGGGCCGGACAGGAGACGGCACTAATGAAAAACTGTTTTTT.

The chain uses TRBV27 and TRBJ1-5; 9 nucleotides agree with TRBD1. The CDR3 sequence is 15 residues long. Unmatched junction bases numbered 4, after V lost 2 bases and J lost 5 bases. Germline CDR1 and CDR2: MNHEY and SMNVEV (reference sequence). CDR3 sequence: CASSLPGTGHQPQHF. The CDR3 DNA reads TGTGCCAGCAGTTTACCAGGGACAGGGCATCAGCCCCAGCATTTT.

The chain employs TRBV28 and TRBJ2-1; D is unresolved. The germline gives CDR1 MDHEN, CDR2 SYDVKM. Trimming shortened V by 4 bases and J by 3 bases, and 16 bases separated the two germline ends. The CDR3 contains 16 residues. CDR3 in amino acids: CASSSLGLAYYNEQFF. The CDR3 DNA follows: TGTGCCAGCAGTTCCCTTGGGCTTGCCTACTACAATGAGCAGTTCTTC.

The chain carries TRBV28 and TRBJ2-7; TRBD2 matches at 11 bases. CDR1 and CDR2 from the germline V gene are MDHEN and SYDVKM. The V segment lost 9 bases and the J segment 6 bases; nucleotides outside the gene matches: 7. The CDR3 covers 13 residues. The chain's CDR3 is CASRLAGGSEQYF. Written as DNA, the CDR3 is TGTGCCAGTCGTCTAGCGGGAGGATCCGAGCAGTACTTC.

The CDR3 loop is CAWSALAGWTGELFF. The CDR3 bases are TGTGCCTGGAGTGCACTAGCGGGATGGACCGGGGAGCTGTTTTTT. The chain carries TRBV30 and TRBJ2-2, with TRBD2 matching over 10 bases. Germline assignment: CDR1 GTSNPN and CDR2 SVGIG (reference sequence). The V segment lost 1 base and the J segment 5 bases; nucleotides outside the gene matches: 4. The CDR3 is 15 amino acids. The entire variable domain, with the rest obtained from reference TRBV30 and TRBJ2-2, is as follows: SQTIHQWPATLVQPVGSPLSLECTVEGTSNPNLYWYRQAAGRGLQLLFYSVGIGQISSEVPQNLSASRPQDRQFILSSKKLLLSDSGFYLCAWSALAGWTGELFFGEGSRLTVL.

The chain carries TRBV2 and TRBJ2-2, with 7 bases fitting TRBD2. The germline V gene has CDR1 SNHLY and CDR2 FYNNEI. The CDR3 covers 18 residues. Trimming cost V 2 bases and J 5 bases; bases outside gene matches: 14. The DNA of the CDR3 is TGTGCCAGCAGTGAAAAAGGCGGTCTGGGGCGGGGGACCGGGGAGCTGTTTTTT. This gives the protein CASSEKGGLGRGTGELFF.

This clone was seen once. The chain recombines TRBV19 with TRBJ2-1; a possible D gene is TRBD2 (5 bases). The germline CDR1 and CDR2 sequences are LNHDA and SQIVND (reference sequence). Trimming took 2 bases from V and 4 from J, leaving 15 bases between them. The CDR3 contains 16 residues. CDR3 coding DNA: TGTGCCAGTAGTATACCGCTCCCGGGGTTATACAATGAGCAGTTCTTC. Translated: CASSIPLPGLYNEQFF.

This chain connects TRBV9 to TRBJ1-1, with no clear D. Germline assignment: CDR1 SGDLS and CDR2 YYNGEE. This CDR3 contains 14 residues. Trimming took off 0 bases at V and 4 bases at J, with 10 bases between the two ends. The CDR3 here is CASSVGSVTTEAFF. CDR3 nucleotide sequence: TGTGCCAGCAGCGTAGGTTCAGTAACCACTGAAGCTTTCTTT.

CDR3 protein: CASSESGQGVSPLHF. In DNA form, the CDR3 reads TGTGCCAGCAGTGAGTCGGGACAGGGGGTTTCACCCCTCCACTTT. The chain joins TRBV2 to TRBJ1-6; TRBD1 agrees at 11 bases. The CDR3 consists of 15 residues. CDR1 and CDR2 (germline): SNHLY, FYNNEI. Germline trimming cut 3 bases from V and 9 bases from J; bases unmatched to any gene: 4. Full variable domain (remainder filled in from reference TRBV2 and TRBJ1-6): EPEVTQTPSHQVTQMGQEVILRCVPISNHLYFYWYRQILGQKVEFLVSFYNNEISEKSEIFDDQFSVERPDGSNFTLKIRSTKLEDSAMYFCASSESGQGVSPLHFGNGTRLTVT.

The genes are TRBV2 and TRBJ2-1; TRBD2 agrees at 10 bases. Germline V gene sequence: CDR1 SNHLY, CDR2 FYNNEI. The CDR3 has 20 residues. V lost 4 bases and J lost 5; bases outside the gene matches: 20. The chain's CDR3 is CASSVPLAGVGEVWNNEQFF. For the CDR3, the DNA is TGTGCCAGCAGTGTTCCCCTAGCGGGAGTGGGTGAAGTATGGAACAATGAGCAGTTCTTC.

The genes are TRBV24-1 and TRBJ2-3; possible D gene TRBD1, 6 bases. The V and J ends lost 12 bases and 5 bases respectively, with 20 bases between them. The CDR3 spans 14 residues. Germline lookup yields CDR1 KGHDR and CDR2 SFDVKD. CDR3 protein: CAASRGGSKDTQYF. The CDR3 DNA reads TGTGCCGCGAGTAGAGGGGGAAGTAAAGATACGCAGTATTTT.

CDR3 residues: CASSIRTGDYSEAFF. The CDR3 DNA is TGTGCCAGCAGCATACGAACAGGGGATTATTCTGAAGCTTTCTTT. J is TRBJ1-1 and V is TRBV7-8, with 7 bases fitting TRBD1. The CDR3 totals 15 residues. Germline V gene data show CDR1 as SGHVS and CDR2 as FQNEAQ. After removal of 5 bases from V and 6 bases from J, the junction contained 12 bases not matched to a gene.

The rearrangement links TRBV6-1 to TRBJ1-6; D uncertain. The V end was cut by 1 base, the J end by 6 bases, with 10 bases between. The CDR3 length is 15 residues. The germline V gene has CDR1 MNHNS and CDR2 SASEGT. The CDR3 protein is CASSEEWEINSPLHF. CDR3 DNA: TGTGCCAGCAGTGAAGAATGGGAGATTAATTCACCCCTCCACTTT.

The J gene is TRBJ1-2, the V gene TRBV12-3 or TRBV12-4; the D is unclear. With 3 bases removed from V and 2 bases from J, the gap between germline ends came to 7 bases. This CDR3 is built from 13 residues. The CDR3 spells CASSFRRNYGYTF. The DNA for the CDR3 is TGTGCCAGCAGTTTTCGGAGAAACTATGGCTACACCTTC.